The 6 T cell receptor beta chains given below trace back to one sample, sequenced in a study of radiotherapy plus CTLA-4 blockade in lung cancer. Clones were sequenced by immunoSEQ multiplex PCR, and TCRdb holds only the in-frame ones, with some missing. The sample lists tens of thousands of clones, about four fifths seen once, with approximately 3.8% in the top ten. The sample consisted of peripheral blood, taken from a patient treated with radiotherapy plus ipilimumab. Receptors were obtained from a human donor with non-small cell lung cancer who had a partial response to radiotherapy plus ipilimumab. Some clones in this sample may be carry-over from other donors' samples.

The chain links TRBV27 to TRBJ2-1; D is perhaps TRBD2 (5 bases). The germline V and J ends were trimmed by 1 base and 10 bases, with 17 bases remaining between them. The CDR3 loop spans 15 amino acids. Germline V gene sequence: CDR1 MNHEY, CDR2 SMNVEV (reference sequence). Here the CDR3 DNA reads TGTGCCAGCAGTTTATGGCCTAAGCGGTTTAGGGAGCAGTTCTTC. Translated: CASSLWPKRFREQFF.

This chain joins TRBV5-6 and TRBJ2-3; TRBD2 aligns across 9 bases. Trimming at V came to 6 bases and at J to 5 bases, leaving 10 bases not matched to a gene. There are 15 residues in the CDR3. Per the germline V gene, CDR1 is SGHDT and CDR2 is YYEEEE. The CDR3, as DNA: TGTGCCAGCAACCGCCGGGTAGCGGGAGTAGATACGCAGTATTTT. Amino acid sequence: CASNRRVAGVDTQYF.

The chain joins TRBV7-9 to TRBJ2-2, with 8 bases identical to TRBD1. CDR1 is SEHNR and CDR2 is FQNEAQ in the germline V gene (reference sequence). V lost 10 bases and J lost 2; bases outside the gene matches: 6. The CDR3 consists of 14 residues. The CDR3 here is CATTGQVNTGELFF. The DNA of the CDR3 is TGTGCCACGACGGGACAGGTCAACACCGGGGAGCTGTTTTTT.

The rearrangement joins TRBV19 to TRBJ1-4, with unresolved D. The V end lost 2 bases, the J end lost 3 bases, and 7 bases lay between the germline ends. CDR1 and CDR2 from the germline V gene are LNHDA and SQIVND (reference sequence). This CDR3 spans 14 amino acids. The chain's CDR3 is CASSISRANEKLFF. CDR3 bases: TGTGCCAGTAGTATATCGAGAGCTAATGAAAAACTGTTTTTT.

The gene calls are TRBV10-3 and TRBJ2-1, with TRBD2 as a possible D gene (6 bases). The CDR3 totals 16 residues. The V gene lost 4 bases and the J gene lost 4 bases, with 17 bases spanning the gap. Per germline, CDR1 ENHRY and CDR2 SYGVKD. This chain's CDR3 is CAISAGDGGSYNEQFF. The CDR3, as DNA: TGTGCCATCAGTGCCGGTGACGGGGGTAGTTACAATGAGCAGTTCTTC.

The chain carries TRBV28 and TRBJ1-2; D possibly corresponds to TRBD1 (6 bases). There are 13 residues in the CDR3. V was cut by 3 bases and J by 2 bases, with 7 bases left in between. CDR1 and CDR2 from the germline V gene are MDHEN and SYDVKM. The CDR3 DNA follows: TGTGCCAGCAGTTTTACAGGGAACTATGGCTACACCTTC. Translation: CASSFTGNYGYTF.